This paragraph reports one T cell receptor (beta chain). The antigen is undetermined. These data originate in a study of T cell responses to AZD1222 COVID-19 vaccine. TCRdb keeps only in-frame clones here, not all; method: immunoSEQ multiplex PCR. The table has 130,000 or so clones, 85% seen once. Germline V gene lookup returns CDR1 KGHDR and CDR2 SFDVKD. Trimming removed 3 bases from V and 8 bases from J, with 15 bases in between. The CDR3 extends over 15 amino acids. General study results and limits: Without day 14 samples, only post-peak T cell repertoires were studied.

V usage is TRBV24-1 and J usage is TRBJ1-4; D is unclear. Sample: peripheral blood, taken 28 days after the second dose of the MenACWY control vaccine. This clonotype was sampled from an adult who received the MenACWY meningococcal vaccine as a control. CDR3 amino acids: CATSDRSGGVEKLFF. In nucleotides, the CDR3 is TGTGCCACCAGTGATAGGTCCGGTGGGGTGGAAAAACTGTTTTTT.